The clone carrying this TCR beta chain was seen once. Antigen: not known. CD4+ cell separation produced CD45RA+ naive and CD45RA-negative memory subsets. TCRdb's table, derived via immunoSEQ multiplex PCR, lists solely in-frame clones and lacks some. This table has about 2.4 million clones, around nine tenths appearing once. The data stem from a study of shared clonotypes between healthy human individuals. From germline, CDR1 is GTSNPN and CDR2 SVGIG (reference sequence). Between the trimmed V and J ends, which lost 0 bases and 5 bases, there was a span of 14 bases. This CDR3 is built from 15 residues. Study-wide points: Generation probability values for non-shared clonotypes were lower than those for clonotypes shared by all four donors.

The chain employs TRBV30 and TRBJ2-1; possibly TRBD1 or TRBD2 for D (6 bases each). The sequenced sample was naive CD4+ T cells sorted from blood. Noted subset: CD45RA+ positively selected. This TCR derives from a man between 18 and 35 years old in good health. CDR3 coding DNA: TGTGCCTGGAGTGTAGGGGGGCTAAGTCACAATGAGCAGTTCTTC. Residues: CAWSVGGLSHNEQFF. The full variable domain, in which reference TRBV30 and TRBJ2-1 provide the parts outside the CDR3, is SQTIHQWPATLVQPVGSPLSLECTVEGTSNPNLYWYRQAAGRGLQLLFYSVGIGQISSEVPQNLSASRPQDRQFILSSKKLLLSDSGFYLCAWSVGGLSHNEQFFGPGTRLTVL.